The clone carrying this TCR beta chain appeared a single time. Its cognate antigen is unknown. These data are taken from a study of shared clonotypes between healthy human individuals. Notes on the study in general: Naive subsets, compared against memory subsets, generally had larger estimated richness values. Generation probability values for non-shared clonotypes were lower than those for clonotypes shared by all four donors. Sequencing depth was expected to influence donor clonotype sharing.

Naive-designated CD8 cells lacked CD45RO, were positively enriched for CCR7, and omitted terminally differentiated effector memory CD45RA+ cells. Repertoires were generated with immunoSEQ multiplex PCR, while TCRdb's copy carries only in-frame clones and drops some. The sample yields 600,000 or so clones, roughly 98% seen once. Germline-derived CDR1 and CDR2 are SGDLS and YYNGEE. This CDR3 region has 16 residues. V was shortened by 0 bases and J by 0 bases, with 9 bases between the two germline ends. J is TRBJ2-2 and V is TRBV9; D remains unclear. The sequenced sample was naive CD8+ T cells sorted from blood. The clonotype comes from a man aged 30 to 45 in good health. DNA of the CDR3: TGTGCCAGCAGCGTAGGGTGGACCACGAACACCGGGGAGCTGTTTTTT. It yields the protein CASSVGWTTNTGELFF.